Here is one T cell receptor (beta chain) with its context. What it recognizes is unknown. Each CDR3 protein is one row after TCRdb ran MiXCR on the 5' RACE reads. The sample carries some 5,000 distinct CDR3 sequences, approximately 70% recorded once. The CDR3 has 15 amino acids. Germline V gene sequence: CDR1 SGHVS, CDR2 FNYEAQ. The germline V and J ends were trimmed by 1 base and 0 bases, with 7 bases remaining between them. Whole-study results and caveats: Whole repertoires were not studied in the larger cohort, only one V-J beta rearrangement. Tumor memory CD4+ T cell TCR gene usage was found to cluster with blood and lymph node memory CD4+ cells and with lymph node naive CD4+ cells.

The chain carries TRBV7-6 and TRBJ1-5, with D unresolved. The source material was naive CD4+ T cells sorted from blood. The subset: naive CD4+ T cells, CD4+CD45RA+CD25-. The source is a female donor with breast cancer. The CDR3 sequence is CASSLGTNSNQPQHF. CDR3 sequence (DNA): TGTGCCAGCAGCTTAGGTACAAATAGCAATCAGCCCCAGCATTTT.